Each of the 19 T cell receptor beta chains below was sequenced from the same sample in a study of shared clonotypes between healthy human individuals. Only in-frame clones appear in the TCRdb table, and some are missing; sequencing was by immunoSEQ multiplex PCR. This sample has more than 400,000 clones, with 95% to 97% found just once. The sample comprised naive CD4+ T cells sorted from blood. Subset defined: CD45RA+ positively selected. The receptor set was obtained from a woman aged 25 to 39 in good health.

This clone appeared once. The chain couples TRBV2 to TRBJ2-1; no clear D gene. The CDR3 extends over 14 amino acids. Germline V gene lookup returns CDR1 SNHLY and CDR2 FYNNEI. V gave up 3 bases and J gave up 0 bases, with 6 bases separating them. CDR3 bases: TGTGCCAGCAGTGACAACGGCTCCTACAATGAGCAGTTCTTC. Protein: CASSDNGSYNEQFF.

The chain couples TRBV5-1 to TRBJ2-7; D remains ambiguous. CDR1 is SGHRS and CDR2 is YFSETQ in the germline V gene. CDR3 length: 14 residues. V was cut by 5 bases and J by 7 bases, with 19 bases left in between. CDR3 sequence reads: CASRFGEITWEQYF. The CDR3 DNA is TGCGCCAGCAGGTTCGGCGAGATTACTTGGGAGCAGTACTTC.

The chain uses TRBV6-4 and TRBJ2-1; D uncertain. Germline CDR1 and CDR2: MRHNA and SNTAGT. Trimming left V 4 bases short and J 8 bases short, with 21 bases between. CDR3 length: 16 amino acids. Here the CDR3 reads CASSVFLAAYGDEQFF. The CDR3 DNA reads as TGTGCCAGCAGTGTCTTTTTGGCGGCTTATGGCGATGAGCAGTTCTTC.

V and J are TRBV5-1 and TRBJ1-1; the match to TRBD1 covers 7 bases. Germline CDR1 reads SGHRS; CDR2 reads YFSETQ. With V trimmed by 0 bases and J by 4 bases, 6 bases remained unmatched. The CDR3 is made up of 15 amino acids. The CDR3 protein is CASSLETGSVTEAFF. CDR3 DNA sequence: TGCGCCAGCAGCTTGGAGACAGGGTCGGTCACTGAAGCTTTCTTT.

The chain links TRBV5-4 to TRBJ2-6; 7 positions match TRBD1. Trimming at V came to 4 bases and at J to 2 bases, leaving 3 bases not matched to a gene. Per germline, CDR1 SGHNT and CDR2 YYREEE (reference sequence). The CDR3 totals 15 residues. This chain's CDR3 is CASSGQGAGANVLTF. For the CDR3, the DNA is TGTGCCAGCAGCGGCCAGGGGGCTGGGGCCAACGTCCTGACTTTC.

The chain has TRBV10-2 and TRBJ2-7; a possible D gene is TRBD2 (6 bases). The CDR3 is 12 amino acids. Trimming cost V 7 bases and J 2 bases, with 9 bases left between them. Germline lookup yields CDR1 WSHSY and CDR2 SAAADI. The DNA of the CDR3 is TGCGCCAGCACCGGGAGAGCCTACGAGCAGTACTTC. It codes for CASTGRAYEQYF.

J is TRBJ2-3 and V is TRBV6-1; D remains unclear. V was trimmed by 6 bases and J by 6 bases, leaving 10 bases between them. CDR1 and CDR2 from the germline V gene are MNHNS and SASEGT. CDR3 length: 12 residues. The CDR3 region has the DNA TGTGCCAGCAGACAAAATCGGGATACGCAGTATTTT. Translation gives CASRQNRDTQYF.

The CDR3 loop is CASSFPGLAGTTGELFF. DNA for the CDR3: TGTGCCAGCAGCTTCCCGGGACTAGCGGGAACCACCGGGGAGCTGTTTTTT. The chain is built from TRBV5-6 and TRBJ2-2; TRBD2 agrees at 13 bases. The CDR3 extends over 17 amino acids. V was pared by 2 bases and J by 4 bases, with 5 bases of the junction left unmatched. Germline lookup yields CDR1 SGHDT and CDR2 YYEEEE.

The V gene is TRBV5-8, the J gene TRBJ2-5, with a tentative D call TRBD2 (5 bases). With 4 bases removed from V and 7 bases from J, the gap between germline ends came to 23 bases. The CDR3 covers 16 residues. Germline V gene sequence: CDR1 SGHTS, CDR2 YDEGEE. The CDR3 DNA is TGTGCCAGCAGCCCCAGGATTGCCGGGAACGAAGGGACCCAGTACTTC. Translation gives CASSPRIAGNEGTQYF. Supplemented by reference TRBV5-8 and TRBJ2-5, the full variable domain reads EAGVTQSPTHLIKTRGQQATLRCSPISGHTSVYWYQQALGLGLQFLLWYDEGEERNRGNFPPRFSGRQFPNYSSELNVNALELEDSALYLCASSPRIAGNEGTQYFGPGTRLLVL.

The chain employs TRBV5-1 and TRBJ2-4; a weak D match, TRBD2 (6 bases). The length of the CDR3 is 13 residues. Trimming left V 8 bases short and J 3 bases short, with 12 bases between. Per the germline V gene, CDR1 is SGHRS and CDR2 is YFSETQ. CDR3 amino acids: CASRDSYKNIQYF. CDR3 in DNA: TGCGCCAGTCGGGACTCTTACAAAAACATTCAGTACTTC.

This chain connects TRBV14 to TRBJ2-4; 9 bases match TRBD2. V shed 0 bases, J shed 13 bases, and the junction held 4 bases outside the gene matches. CDR3 length equals 13 residues. Germline-derived CDR1 and CDR2 are SGHDN and FVKESK. CDR3 bases: TGTGCCAGCAGCCAAGAACTAGCGGGCTTCCAGTACTTC. Its protein product is CASSQELAGFQYF.

The chain links TRBV19 to TRBJ1-5; no firm D call. The CDR3 has 18 residues. CDR1 and CDR2 (germline): LNHDA, SQIVND (reference sequence). V lost 4 bases and J 0 bases, leaving 19 bases between the germline ends. The CDR3 region is CASSNPPGRLNSNQPQHF. The CDR3 coding sequence is TGTGCCAGTAGTAACCCCCCAGGACGGTTGAATAGCAATCAGCCCCAGCATTTT.

The chain has TRBV19 and TRBJ1-5; no reliable D call. The CDR3 totals 13 residues. Trimming took off 7 bases at V and 3 bases at J, with 10 bases between the two ends. Germline V gene data show CDR1 as LNHDA and CDR2 as SQIVND (reference sequence). The CDR3 is CASNQVTNQPQHF. The CDR3 coding sequence is TGTGCCAGTAATCAGGTGACCAATCAGCCCCAGCATTTT.

The chain uses TRBV28 and TRBJ1-2, with D hard to call. With 9 bases removed from V and 2 bases from J, the gap between germline ends came to 7 bases. Germline CDR1 is MDHEN and CDR2 is SYDVKM. The CDR3 contains 11 residues. The CDR3 loop is CASRKNYGYTF. In DNA form, the CDR3 reads TGTGCCAGTCGAAAAAACTATGGCTACACCTTC.

V and J are TRBV11-3 and TRBJ2-6; tentatively, D is TRBD2 (5 bases). V lost 1 base, J lost 3 bases, and 13 bases lay in between. Germline CDR1 SGHNT, CDR2 YENEEA. The CDR3 length is 17 residues. The CDR3 bases are TGTGCCAGCAGCTTAGGACTATCCCCCCTTGGGGCCAACGTCCTGACTTTC. Protein sequence: CASSLGLSPLGANVLTF.

The chain carries TRBV5-1 and TRBJ2-7; D is ambiguous. Trimming removed 3 bases at V and 3 bases at J, with 22 bases between. Germline CDR1 and CDR2: SGHRS and YFSETQ. This CDR3 comprises 17 residues. The CDR3 bases are TGCGCCAGCAGCTCGTCCGATTATAACAGTGTTCACTACGAGCAGTACTTC. It encodes CASSSSDYNSVHYEQYF.

This chain joins TRBV20-1 and TRBJ2-3; perhaps TRBD2 as D (6 bases). CDR1 and CDR2 from the germline V gene are DFQATT and SNEGSKA (reference sequence). The germline V and J ends were trimmed by 5 bases and 6 bases, with 9 bases remaining between them. This CDR3 contains 11 residues. The CDR3, as DNA: TGCAGTGCTGGAGGGTATGATACGCAGTATTTT. It codes for CSAGGYDTQYF.

The chain uses TRBV7-3 and TRBJ2-1; TRBD1 matches at 9 bases. The V gene's germline CDR1 is SGHTA and CDR2 FQGTGA. The CDR3 is 16 amino acids. V dropped 6 bases and J dropped 6; count of bases not matched to a gene: 12. CDR3 DNA sequence: TGTGCCAGCAGTTTACTCGGGACAGGGTACGGCAATGAGCAGTTCTTC. This sequence encodes CASSLLGTGYGNEQFF.

The rearrangement links TRBV19 to TRBJ1-5, with D tentatively TRBD1 (6 bases). Germline loops: CDR1 LNHDA, CDR2 SQIVND (reference sequence). There are 13 residues in the CDR3. The V gene lost 7 bases and the J gene lost 7 bases, with 14 bases spanning the gap. CDR3 nucleotides: TGTGCCAGTAACGAACAGGGTCACCAGCCCCAGCATTTT. It encodes CASNEQGHQPQHF. Drawing the rest from reference TRBV19 and TRBJ1-5, the complete variable domain is DGGITQSPKYLFRKEGQNVTLSCEQNLNHDAMYWYRQDPGQGLRLIYYSQIVNDFQKGDIAEGYSVSREKKESFPLTVTSAQKNPTAFYLCASNEQGHQPQHFGDGTRLSIL.